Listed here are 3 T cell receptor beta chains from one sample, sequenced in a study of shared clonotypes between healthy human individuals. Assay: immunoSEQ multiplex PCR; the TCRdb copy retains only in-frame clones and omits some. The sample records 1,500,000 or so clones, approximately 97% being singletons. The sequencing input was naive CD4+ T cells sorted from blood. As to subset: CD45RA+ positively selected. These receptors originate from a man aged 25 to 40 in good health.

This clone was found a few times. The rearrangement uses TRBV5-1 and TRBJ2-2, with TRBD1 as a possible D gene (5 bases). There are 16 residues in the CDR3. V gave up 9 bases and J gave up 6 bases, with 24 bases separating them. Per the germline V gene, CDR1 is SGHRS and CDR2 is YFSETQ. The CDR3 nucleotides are TGCGCCACCCGCCTTGACAGCCGAAAAAGGTCCGGGGAGCTGTTTTTT. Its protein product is CATRLDSRKRSGELFF.

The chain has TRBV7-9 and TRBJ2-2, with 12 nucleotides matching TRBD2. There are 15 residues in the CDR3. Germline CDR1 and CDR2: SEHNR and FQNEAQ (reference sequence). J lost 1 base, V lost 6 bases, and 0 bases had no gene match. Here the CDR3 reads CASRTSGRNTGELFF. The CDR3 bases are TGTGCCAGCAGGACTAGCGGGAGGAACACCGGGGAGCTGTTTTTT.

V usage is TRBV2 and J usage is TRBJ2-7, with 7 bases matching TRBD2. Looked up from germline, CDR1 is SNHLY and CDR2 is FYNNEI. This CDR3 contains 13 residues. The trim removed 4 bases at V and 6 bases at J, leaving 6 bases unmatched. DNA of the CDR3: TGTGCCAGCAGTGTCGGGGGGAGGGGCGAGCAGTACTTC. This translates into CASSVGGRGEQYF.